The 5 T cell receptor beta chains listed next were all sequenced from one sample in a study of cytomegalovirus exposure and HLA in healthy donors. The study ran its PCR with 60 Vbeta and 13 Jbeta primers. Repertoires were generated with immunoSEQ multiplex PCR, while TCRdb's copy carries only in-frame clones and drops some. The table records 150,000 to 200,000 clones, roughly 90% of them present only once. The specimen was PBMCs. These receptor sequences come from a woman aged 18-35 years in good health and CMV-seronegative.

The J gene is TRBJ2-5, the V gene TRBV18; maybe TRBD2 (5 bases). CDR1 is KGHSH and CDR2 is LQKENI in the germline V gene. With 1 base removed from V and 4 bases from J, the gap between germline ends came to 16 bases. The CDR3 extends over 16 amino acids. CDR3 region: CASSPRGLGSGETQYF. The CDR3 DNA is TGTGCCAGCTCACCACGTGGGTTGGGGAGTGGAGAGACCCAGTACTTC. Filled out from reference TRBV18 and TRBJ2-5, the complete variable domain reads NAGVMQNPRHLVRRRGQEARLRCSPMKGHSHVYWYRQLPEEGLKFMVYLQKENIIDESGMPKERFSAEFPKEGPSILRIQQVVRGDSAAYFCASSPRGLGSGETQYFGPGTRLLVL.

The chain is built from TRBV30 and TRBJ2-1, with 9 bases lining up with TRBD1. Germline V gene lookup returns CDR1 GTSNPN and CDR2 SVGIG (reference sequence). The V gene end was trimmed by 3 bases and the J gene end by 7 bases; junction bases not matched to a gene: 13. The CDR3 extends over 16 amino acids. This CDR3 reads CAWSVPGQGFSNEQFF. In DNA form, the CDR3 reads TGTGCCTGGAGCGTTCCGGGACAGGGTTTCTCAAATGAGCAGTTCTTC.

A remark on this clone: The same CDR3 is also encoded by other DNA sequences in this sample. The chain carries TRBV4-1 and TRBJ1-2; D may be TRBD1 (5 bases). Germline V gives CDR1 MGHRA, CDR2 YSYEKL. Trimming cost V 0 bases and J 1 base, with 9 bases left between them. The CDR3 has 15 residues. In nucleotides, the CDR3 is TGCGCCAGCAGCCAAGATACAGGCGTTAACTATGGCTACACCTTC. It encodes CASSQDTGVNYGYTF.

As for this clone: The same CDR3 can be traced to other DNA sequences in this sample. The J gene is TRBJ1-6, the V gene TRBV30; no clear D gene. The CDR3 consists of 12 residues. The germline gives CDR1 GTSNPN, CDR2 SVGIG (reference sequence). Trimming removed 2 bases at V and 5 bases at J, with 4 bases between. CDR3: CAWSRDNSPLHF. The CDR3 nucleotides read TGTGCCTGGAGTCGCGATAATTCACCCCTCCACTTT.

CDR3 residues: CASTPPRGDTQYF. The CDR3 coding sequence is TGTGCCAGCACCCCCCCTCGGGGAGATACGCAGTATTTT. The rearrangement links TRBV2 to TRBJ2-3; tentative D call: TRBD2 (5 bases). This CDR3 region has 13 residues. The ends were cut back, 7 bases at V and 5 bases at J, with 13 bases in the middle. Germline assignment: CDR1 SNHLY and CDR2 FYNNEI.